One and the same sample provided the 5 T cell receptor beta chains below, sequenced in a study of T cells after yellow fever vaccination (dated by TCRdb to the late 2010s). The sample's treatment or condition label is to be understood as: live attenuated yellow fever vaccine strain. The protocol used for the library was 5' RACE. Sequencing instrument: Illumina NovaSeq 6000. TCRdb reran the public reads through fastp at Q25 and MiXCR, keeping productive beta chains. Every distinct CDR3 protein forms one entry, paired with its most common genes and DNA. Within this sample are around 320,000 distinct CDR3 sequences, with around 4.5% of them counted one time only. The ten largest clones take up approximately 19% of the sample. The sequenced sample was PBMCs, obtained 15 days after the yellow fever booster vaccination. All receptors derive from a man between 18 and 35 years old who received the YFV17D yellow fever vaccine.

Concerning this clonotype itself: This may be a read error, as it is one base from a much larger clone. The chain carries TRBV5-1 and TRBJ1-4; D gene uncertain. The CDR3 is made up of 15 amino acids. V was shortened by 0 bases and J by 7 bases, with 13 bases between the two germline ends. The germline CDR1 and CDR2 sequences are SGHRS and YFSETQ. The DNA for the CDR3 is TGCGCCAGCAGCTTGGATCGGGGTTTGGGTGAAAAACTGTTTTTT. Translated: CASSLDRGLGEKLFF. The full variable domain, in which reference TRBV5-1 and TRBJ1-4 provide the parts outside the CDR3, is KAGVTQTPRYLIKTRGQQVTLSCSPISGHRSVSWYQQTPGQGLQFLFEYFSETQRNKGNFPGRFSGRQFSNSRSEMNVSTLELGDSALYLCASSLDRGLGEKLFFGSGTQLSVL.

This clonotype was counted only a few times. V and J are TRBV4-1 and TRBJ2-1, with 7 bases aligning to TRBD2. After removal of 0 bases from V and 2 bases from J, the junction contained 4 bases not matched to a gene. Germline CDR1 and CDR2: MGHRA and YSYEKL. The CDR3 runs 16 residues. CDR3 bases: TGCGCCAGCAGCCAAGACGAGAGCGGGACCTACAATGAGCAGTTCTTC. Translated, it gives CASSQDESGTYNEQFF.

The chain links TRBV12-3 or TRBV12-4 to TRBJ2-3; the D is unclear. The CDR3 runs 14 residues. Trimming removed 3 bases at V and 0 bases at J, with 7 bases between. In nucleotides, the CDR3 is TGTGCCAGCAGTTTGGTGCAGAGCACAGATACGCAGTATTTT. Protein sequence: CASSLVQSTDTQYF.

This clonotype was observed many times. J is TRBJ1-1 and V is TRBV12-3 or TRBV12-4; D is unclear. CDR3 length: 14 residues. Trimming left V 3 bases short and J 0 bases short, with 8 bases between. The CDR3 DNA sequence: TGTGCCAGCAGTTTTCAAGGCCTGAACACTGAAGCTTTCTTT. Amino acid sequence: CASSFQGLNTEAFF.

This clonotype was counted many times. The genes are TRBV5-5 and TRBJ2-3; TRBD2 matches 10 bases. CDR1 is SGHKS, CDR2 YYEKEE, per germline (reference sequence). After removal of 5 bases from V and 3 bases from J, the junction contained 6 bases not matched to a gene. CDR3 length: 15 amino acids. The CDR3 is CASRLAGLVTDTQYF. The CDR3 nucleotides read TGTGCCAGCAGACTAGCGGGGCTGGTAACAGATACGCAGTATTTT.